Listed below are T cell receptor beta chains from one sample, sequenced in a study of T cell responses to AZD1222 COVID-19 vaccine. Libraries were prepared by immunoSEQ multiplex PCR; TCRdb keeps only in-frame clonotypes and omits some of them. The sample holds some 150,000 clones, 80% to 95% seen once. The source material was peripheral blood, sampled 28 days after the second AZD1222 dose. All receptors derive from an adult who received the AZD1222 COVID-19 vaccine. The CDR3 runs from the conserved cysteine through the conserved F or W. A D gene is named only where the DNA matches it firmly. Clone size is given for some rows only: seen once, a few or many times, or a class if the clone is expanded.

V	J	D	size	CDR3	DNA
TRBV2	TRBJ1-2	-	-	CASMRQANYGYTF	TGTGCCAGCATGCGCCAGGCGAACTATGGCTACACCTTC
TRBV7-9	TRBJ1-2	TRBD1	-	CASSPGTGGQNYGYTF	TGTGCCAGCAGCCCGGGGACAGGGGGACAGAACTATGGCTACACCTTC
TRBV4-1	TRBJ1-2	-	few	CASSQDPAGAQDYGYTF	TGCGCCAGCAGCCAAGACCCTGCCGGGGCGCAGGACTATGGCTACACCTTC
TRBV10-3	TRBJ2-7	TRBD2	-	CAISESLAVSYEQYF	TGTGCCATCAGTGAGTCGCTAGCGGTATCCTACGAGCAGTACTTC
TRBV7-9	TRBJ2-3	TRBD2	-	CASSLSPLAAAFITQYF	TGTGCCAGCAGCTTGTCCCCACTAGCGGCCGCATTTATTACGCAGTATTTT
TRBV23-1	TRBJ1-2	-	-	CASSQSIEVLYGYTF	TGCGCCAGCAGTCAATCGATCGAGGTCCTCTATGGCTACACCTTC
TRBV11-2	TRBJ2-7	-	-	CASSFWRNSYEQYF	TGTGCCAGCAGCTTCTGGCGGAACTCCTACGAGCAGTACTTC
TRBV7-9	TRBJ1-1	-	few	CASSSSPMNTEAFF	TGTGCCAGCAGCTCCTCGCCCATGAACACTGAAGCTTTCTTT
TRBV27	TRBJ1-5	-	-	CASSLGRRQPQHF	TGTGCCAGCAGTTTGGGAAGGAGACAGCCCCAGCATTTT
TRBV7-9	TRBJ2-5	-	-	CASSQTGQETQYF	TGTGCCAGCAGCCAGACGGGCCAAGAGACCCAGTACTTC
TRBV19	TRBJ1-1	-	-	CASSSRFTGMNTEAFF	TGTGCCAGTAGTTCCCGTTTCACGGGCATGAACACTGAAGCTTTCTTT
TRBV5-8	TRBJ1-1	TRBD1	-	CASILQGWRTEAFF	TGTGCCAGCATCCTACAGGGGTGGCGCACTGAAGCTTTCTTT
TRBV30	TRBJ2-3	-	-	CAWSPAVSSTDTQYF	TGTGCCTGGTCCCCAGCGGTCTCTAGCACAGATACGCAGTATTTT
TRBV3-1/TRBV3-2	TRBJ1-3	-	-	CASSQQGSGNTIYF	TGTGCCAGCAGTCAACAGGGTTCTGGAAACACCATATATTTT
TRBV10-2	TRBJ2-1	-	-	CASSGAARAYNEQFF	TGCGCCAGCAGTGGAGCCGCTAGAGCCTACAATGAGCAGTTCTTC
TRBV6-5	TRBJ1-2	TRBD1	once	CASSSGQGLGQYGYTF	TGTGCCAGCAGTTCGGGACAGGGGTTAGGGCAATATGGCTACACCTTC
TRBV5-1	TRBJ1-6	-	-	CASSAGQRSSPLHF	TGCGCCAGCAGCGCCGGACAGAGAAGTTCACCCCTCCACTTT
TRBV5-6	TRBJ1-2	-	-	CASSLSRAGYTF	TGTGCCAGCAGCTTGTCGAGGGCTGGCTACACCTTC
TRBV9	TRBJ2-2	TRBD2	-	CASSVGGLAVNTGELFF	TGTGCCAGCAGCGTAGGGGGACTAGCGGTAAACACCGGGGAGCTGTTTTTT
TRBV29-1	TRBJ2-6	-	-	CSVGFRDGVSGANVLTF	TGCAGCGTTGGTTTTCGGGACGGCGTCTCTGGGGCCAACGTCCTGACTTTC
TRBV19	TRBJ2-1	TRBD2	-	CASSTGTRINEQFF	TGTGCCAGTAGTACAGGGACTAGAATCAATGAGCAGTTCTTC
TRBV5-5	TRBJ1-1	TRBD1	-	CASSSRTGNTEAFF	TGTGCCAGCAGCTCGCGGACAGGGAACACTGAAGCTTTCTTT
TRBV10-3	TRBJ1-5	TRBD1	few	CAISEGTGGNQPQHF	TGTGCCATCAGTGAAGGGACAGGGGGCAATCAGCCCCAGCATTTT
TRBV5-5	TRBJ2-3	-	-	CASSLEFAGSTDTQYF	TGTGCCAGCAGCTTGGAGTTTGCAGGTAGCACAGATACGCAGTATTTT
TRBV19	TRBJ1-1	-	once	CASSIGRDTEAFF	TGTGCCAGTAGTATCGGCAGGGACACTGAAGCTTTCTTT
TRBV30	TRBJ1-1	-	-	CAWTGGGNEAFF	TGTGCCTGGACCGGAGGGGGGAATGAAGCTTTCTTT
TRBV19	TRBJ1-1	TRBD1	once	CASSQTGPNTEAFF	TGTGCCAGTAGTCAGACAGGGCCCAACACTGAAGCTTTCTTT
TRBV6-1	TRBJ2-5	-	-	CASSEAIYQETQYF	TGTGCCAGCAGTGAAGCAATCTACCAAGAGACCCAGTACTTC
TRBV19	TRBJ2-3	-	-	CATTLREGTDTQYF	TGTGCCACCACCCTTAGGGAAGGCACAGATACGCAGTATTTT
TRBV6-5	TRBJ1-2	-	few	CASSYSRGAFYGYTF	TGTGCCAGCAGTTACTCGCGCGGGGCCTTCTATGGCTACACCTTC
TRBV27	TRBJ2-7	TRBD2	-	CASSSRWTSVSYEQYF	TGTGCCAGCAGTTCGCGATGGACTAGCGTCTCCTACGAGCAGTACTTC
TRBV19	TRBJ2-7	TRBD1	-	CASSIGGTGGYEQYF	TGTGCCAGTAGCATCGGAGGGACAGGGGGATACGAGCAGTACTTC
TRBV7-8	TRBJ2-6	TRBD1	-	CASSAGQGRPSGANVLTF	TGTGCCAGCAGCGCGGGACAGGGCAGGCCCTCTGGGGCCAACGTCCTGACTTTC
TRBV5-1	TRBJ1-3	-	-	CASSPSSGNTIYF	TGCGCCAGCAGCCCATCCTCTGGAAACACCATATATTTT
TRBV5-4	TRBJ1-4	-	-	CASSKTGGSEKLFF	TGTGCCAGCAGCAAGACAGGTGGCAGTGAAAAACTGTTTTTT
TRBV5-6	TRBJ1-3	TRBD1	-	CASSYGTAMGNTIYF	TGTGCCAGCAGTTATGGGACAGCTATGGGAAACACCATATATTTT
TRBV6-1	TRBJ1-1	-	-	CASSEPWDLNTEAFF	TGTGCCAGCAGTGAACCTTGGGACCTTAACACTGAAGCTTTCTTT
TRBV29-1	TRBJ1-1	TRBD1	-	CSAFRGYDDTEAFF	TGCAGCGCCTTCAGGGGGTACGACGACACTGAAGCTTTCTTT
TRBV11-2	TRBJ1-2	-	-	CASSPGGGNYGYTF	TGTGCCAGCAGCCCCGGAGGGGGGAACTATGGCTACACCTTC
TRBV27	TRBJ1-1	-	once	CASSLTGSTEAFF	TGTGCCAGCAGTTTAACAGGGAGCACTGAAGCTTTCTTT
TRBV28	TRBJ1-3	TRBD1	-	CASRQGQVGNTIYF	TGTGCCAGCAGACAGGGACAGGTTGGAAACACCATATATTTT
TRBV5-6	TRBJ2-5	-	once	CASTAKGRYQETQYF	TGTGCCAGCACCGCGAAGGGCCGGTACCAAGAGACCCAGTACTTC
TRBV27	TRBJ1-1	-	-	CASSLRWDTTEAFF	TGTGCCAGCAGTTTGCGCTGGGACACCACTGAAGCTTTCTTT
TRBV6-5	TRBJ1-5	-	-	CASSQNQPQHF	TGTGCCAGCAGCCAAAATCAGCCCCAGCATTTT
TRBV28	TRBJ2-7	TRBD2	-	CASSSTGLAGLYEQYF	TGTGCCAGCAGTTCCACGGGACTAGCGGGACTCTACGAGCAGTACTTC
TRBV2	TRBJ1-6	-	-	CASSVDGRSYNSPLHF	TGTGCCAGCAGCGTCGACGGACGCTCCTATAATTCACCCCTCCACTTT
TRBV28	TRBJ1-1	TRBD1	-	CASRLIPGQGNTEAFF	TGTGCCAGCAGGCTAATTCCGGGACAGGGGAACACTGAAGCTTTCTTT
TRBV12-5	TRBJ1-3	TRBD1	-	CASGGQLGNTIYF	TGTGCTAGTGGGGGACAGCTCGGAAACACCATATATTTT
TRBV24-1	TRBJ2-7	-	-	CATSDHREMNYEQYF	TGTGCCACCAGTGATCACAGGGAAATGAACTACGAGCAGTACTTC
TRBV6-5	TRBJ1-2	TRBD1	-	CASSYSTGGGGYTF	TGTGCCAGCAGTTACTCGACAGGGGGCGGTGGCTACACCTTC